Here is one TCR beta chain with its context. Its antigen is as yet unknown. The data were obtained in a study of CD4+ T cells in melanoma. Assay used: immunoSEQ multiplex PCR; TCRdb lists only in-frame clones, some missing. The profile shows over 130,000 clones, over 90% of them singletons. This CDR3 comprises 15 residues. Germline V CDR1 and CDR2: SGHTA, FQGTGA. V shed 2 bases, J shed 7 bases, and the junction held 3 bases outside the gene matches. Study findings and constraints: CD8+ T cell, macrophage and B cell function reportedly correlated with neoantigen-specific CD4+ T cells.

This TCR came from a human donor with melanoma. V usage is TRBV7-3 and J usage is TRBJ1-6, with TRBD1 identical over 9 bases. CDR3 nucleotides: TGTGCCAGCAGCTTATTGGGGACAGGGAATTCACCCCTCCACTTT. Its translation: CASSLLGTGNSPLHF.